This T cell receptor beta chain was documented in a study of blood T cells in healthy people across ages. A second about 7 to 12 cycle PCR used barcoded and J-beta primers. TCRdb re-called the 5' RACE reads through MiXCR, storing one row per CDR3 protein. The table shows some 940,000 distinct CDR3 sequences, with 25% to 35% occurring only once. This CDR3 is 15 amino acids long. CDR1 and CDR2 from the germline V gene are GTSNPN and SVGIG (reference sequence). V gave up 4 bases and J gave up 3 bases, with 13 bases separating them. The same specimen was also included in a second study, on T cells of mothers and their children. As that study records: The study obtained over 8.5 million TCR beta CDR3 reads per mother and about 3 million per child.

The sequenced sample consisted of blood. The V and J genes are TRBV30 and TRBJ1-6, with D uncertain. The TCR originated in a woman aged 35 to 49 in good health. The CDR3 nucleotides read TGTGCCTGGATGCCCAGGAAGCTCTATAATTCACCCCTCCACTTT. This codes for CAWMPRKLYNSPLHF. Full variable domain (rest looked up from reference TRBV30 and TRBJ1-6): SQTIHQWPATLVQPVGSPLSLECTVEGTSNPNLYWYRQAAGRGLQLLFYSVGIGQISSEVPQNLSASRPQDRQFILSSKKLLLSDSGFYLCAWMPRKLYNSPLHFGNGTRLTVT.